The next 15 T cell receptor beta chains were all read from a single sample in a study of blood T cells in healthy people across ages. Primers used in a second PCR of roughly 7 to 12 cycles were a sample-barcoded 5' primer and a J-beta primer mix. From the 5' RACE reads, TCRdb called clonotypes with MiXCR, one entry per CDR3 protein. The sample holds about 650,000 distinct CDR3 sequences, 32% seen once. Sample: blood. The receptors here all came from a woman at least 80 years old in good health.

The rearrangement uses TRBV20-1 and TRBJ1-4; no reliable D call. This CDR3 spans 14 amino acids. The V end was cut by 5 bases, the J end by 0 bases, with 10 bases between. CDR1 is DFQATT and CDR2 is SNEGSKA in the germline V gene (reference sequence). The CDR3 nucleotides read TGCAGTGCTTTTGACGTCGCAACTAATGAAAAACTGTTTTTT. Translation gives CSAFDVATNEKLFF.

V usage is TRBV9 and J usage is TRBJ2-5; 9 nucleotides match TRBD2. With V trimmed by 6 bases and J by 11 bases, 17 bases remained unmatched. The germline V gene encodes CDR1 SGDLS and CDR2 YYNGEE. The CDR3 spans 15 residues. CDR3 in amino acids: CASNPVAGAPVEQYF. The CDR3 nucleotides read TGTGCCAGCAACCCCGTAGCGGGGGCCCCTGTGGAGCAGTACTTC.

This clonotype was counted between two and nine times. This could be a read error, since a much larger clone is one nucleotide away. V and J are TRBV3-1 and TRBJ2-1; maybe TRBD2 (6 bases). The J call may not be correct, given that the DNA end is closer to TRBJ2-7. Germline-derived CDR1 and CDR2 are LGHDT and YNNKEL (reference sequence). The CDR3 sequence is 15 residues long. In DNA form, the CDR3 reads TGTGCCAGCAGCCAAGACGGGGGACGTTACAATGAGCAGTACTTC. Amino acid sequence: CASSQDGGRYNEQYF.

This clonotype showed up just once. The J gene is TRBJ2-1, the V gene TRBV27, with a tentative D call TRBD2 (6 bases). The CDR3 is 16 amino acids. V dropped 6 bases and J dropped 3 bases, with 18 bases sitting between them. CDR1 is MNHEY and CDR2 is SMNVEV in the germline V gene (reference sequence). The CDR3 protein is CASSPLAALHYNEQFF. The CDR3 nucleotides read TGTGCCAGCAGCCCTTTAGCGGCGTTGCACTACAATGAGCAGTTCTTC.

As to this clonotype: This may stem from a read error, because a much larger clone lies one nucleotide away. The rearrangement uses TRBV30 and TRBJ2-7, with D possibly matching TRBD1 (7 bases). Germline CDR1 reads GTSNPN; CDR2 reads SVGIG (reference sequence). This CDR3 has 12 residues. CDR3 in amino acids: CAQGQGGYEQYF. As DNA, the CDR3 is TGTGCTCAGGGGCAGGGGGGCTACGAGCAGTACTTC.

This clonotype was picked up many times. The rearrangement links TRBV5-1 to TRBJ2-2, with D perhaps matching TRBD2 (6 bases). The CDR3 sequence is 15 residues long. Between the trimmed V and J ends, which lost 0 bases and 2 bases, there was a span of 8 bases. Germline V gives CDR1 SGHRS, CDR2 YFSETQ. The CDR3 sequence is CASSLAAGNTGELFF. For the CDR3, the DNA is TGCGCCAGCAGCTTGGCCGCGGGAAACACCGGGGAGCTGTTTTTT.

This clonotype showed up many times. CDR3 DNA: TGTGCCACCAGCAGAGATCGGTTGCGTCCGGATGAGCAGTTCTTC. Residues: CATSRDRLRPDEQFF. The chain employs TRBV15 and TRBJ2-1; D is ambiguous. Germline V gives CDR1 LNHNV, CDR2 YYDKDF (reference sequence). The CDR3 covers 15 residues. V dropped 0 bases and J dropped 8 bases, with 14 bases sitting between them. Full variable domain (rest looked up from reference TRBV15 and TRBJ2-1): DAMVIQNPRYQVTQFGKPVTLSCSQTLNHNVMYWYQQKSSQAPKLLFHYYDKDFNNEADTPDNFQSRRPNTSFCFLDIRSPGLGDTAMYLCATSRDRLRPDEQFFGPGTRLTVL.

This clonotype was seen repeatedly, ten times or more. V usage is TRBV3-1 and J usage is TRBJ2-3; the D call may be TRBD1 or TRBD2 (6 bases each). Germline V CDR1 and CDR2: LGHDT, YNNKEL (reference sequence). This CDR3 comprises 16 residues. V was clipped by 4 bases and J by 1 base, with 15 bases between them. The CDR3 DNA is TGTGCCAGCAGCCTCTTCCTGGGGGGCGGCACAGATACGCAGTATTTT. Protein sequence: CASSLFLGGGTDTQYF.

This clonotype appeared many times. The V call is TRBV5-1, the J call TRBJ2-7; TRBD1 might be the D (5 bases). The CDR3 loop spans 14 amino acids. Trimming cost V 2 bases and J 0 bases, with 9 bases left between them. Germline V lookup: CDR1 SGHRS, CDR2 YFSETQ. CDR3 nucleotides: TGCGCCAGCAGCTTTACCCAGGGCTCCTACGAGCAGTACTTC. Protein: CASSFTQGSYEQYF.

This clonotype was counted ten times or more. CDR3 bases: TGCGCCAGCAGCCAATGGGAGGGTGGAAATGGCTACACCTTC. Its translation: CASSQWEGGNGYTF. The gene calls are TRBV4-3 and TRBJ1-2; D unresolved. The CDR3 covers 14 residues. Germline CDR1 and CDR2: LGHNA and YSLEER. V was shortened by 2 bases and J by 6 bases, with 13 bases between the two germline ends.

The chain couples TRBV20-1 to TRBJ2-7, with D perhaps TRBD1 or TRBD2 (5 bases each). This CDR3 contains 11 residues. Germline CDR1 DFQATT, CDR2 SNEGSKA (reference sequence). The V end was cut by 3 bases, the J end by 5 bases, with 8 bases between. CDR3 bases: TGCAGTGCTAGGCGAGGGGACGAGCAGTACTTC. Translation: CSARRGDEQYF.

Concerning this clonotype itself: A much bigger clone sits one base away, suggesting this may be a read error. The chain carries TRBV7-6 and TRBJ1-1; maybe TRBD1 (6 bases). Per germline, CDR1 SGHVS and CDR2 FNYEAQ. The CDR3 is made up of 15 amino acids. The CDR3 reads CASSFDRLGNTQAFF. CDR3 DNA sequence: TGTGCCAGCAGCTTCGACAGGTTGGGGAACACTCAAGCTTTCTTT.

Notes on this clonotype: At one boundary the junction diverges from the germline segment, which might be a read error. The rearrangement joins TRBV6-4 to TRBJ2-3; D uncertain. CDR3 length equals 13 residues. Germline V gene data show CDR1 as MRHNA and CDR2 as SNTAGT. Here the CDR3 reads CASGDTTTDTQYF. The CDR3 region has the DNA TGTGCCAGCGGTGACACCACCACAGATACGCAGTATTTT.

A remark on this clonotype: A read error may account for a junction end that differs from germline. V usage is TRBV3-1 and J usage is TRBJ2-2; the D call may be TRBD1 or TRBD2 (5 bases each). The length of the CDR3 is 16 residues. Germline assignment: CDR1 LGHDT and CDR2 YNNKEL (reference sequence). The CDR3: CASSRVTDQNTGERFF. CDR3 DNA sequence: TGTGCCAGCAGCCGAGTGACAGATCAGAACACCGGGGAGCGGTTTTTT.

This clonotype came up many times. The chain joins TRBV6-6 to TRBJ2-5; perhaps TRBD2 as D (6 bases). V was shortened by 2 bases and J by 4 bases, with 17 bases between the two germline ends. The CDR3 consists of 16 residues. The V gene's germline CDR1 is MNHNY and CDR2 SVGAGI (reference sequence). CDR3 in amino acids: CASSYQRGTQAETQYF. Written as DNA, the CDR3 is TGTGCCAGCAGTTACCAGCGCGGGACCCAGGCAGAGACCCAGTACTTC.